This T cell receptor beta chain was captured in a study of technical replicates of blood from a handful of donors. Method: immunoSEQ multiplex PCR; TCRdb's copy keeps in-frame clones and lacks some. The data contain around 57,000 clones, almost 97% of them singletons. The CDR3 has 14 residues. The chain carries TRBV12-2 and TRBJ1-1; the D call TRBD1 from the table was never checked on the DNA. TRBV12-2 is tagged as a pseudogene. The receptor comes from a human donor in good health. The sequenced sample was T cells isolated from PBMCs. CDR3 in amino acids: CASRLVRQGTEAFF. The CDR3 DNA reads as TGTGCAAGTCGCTTAGTACGACAGGGGACTGAAGCTTTCTTT.